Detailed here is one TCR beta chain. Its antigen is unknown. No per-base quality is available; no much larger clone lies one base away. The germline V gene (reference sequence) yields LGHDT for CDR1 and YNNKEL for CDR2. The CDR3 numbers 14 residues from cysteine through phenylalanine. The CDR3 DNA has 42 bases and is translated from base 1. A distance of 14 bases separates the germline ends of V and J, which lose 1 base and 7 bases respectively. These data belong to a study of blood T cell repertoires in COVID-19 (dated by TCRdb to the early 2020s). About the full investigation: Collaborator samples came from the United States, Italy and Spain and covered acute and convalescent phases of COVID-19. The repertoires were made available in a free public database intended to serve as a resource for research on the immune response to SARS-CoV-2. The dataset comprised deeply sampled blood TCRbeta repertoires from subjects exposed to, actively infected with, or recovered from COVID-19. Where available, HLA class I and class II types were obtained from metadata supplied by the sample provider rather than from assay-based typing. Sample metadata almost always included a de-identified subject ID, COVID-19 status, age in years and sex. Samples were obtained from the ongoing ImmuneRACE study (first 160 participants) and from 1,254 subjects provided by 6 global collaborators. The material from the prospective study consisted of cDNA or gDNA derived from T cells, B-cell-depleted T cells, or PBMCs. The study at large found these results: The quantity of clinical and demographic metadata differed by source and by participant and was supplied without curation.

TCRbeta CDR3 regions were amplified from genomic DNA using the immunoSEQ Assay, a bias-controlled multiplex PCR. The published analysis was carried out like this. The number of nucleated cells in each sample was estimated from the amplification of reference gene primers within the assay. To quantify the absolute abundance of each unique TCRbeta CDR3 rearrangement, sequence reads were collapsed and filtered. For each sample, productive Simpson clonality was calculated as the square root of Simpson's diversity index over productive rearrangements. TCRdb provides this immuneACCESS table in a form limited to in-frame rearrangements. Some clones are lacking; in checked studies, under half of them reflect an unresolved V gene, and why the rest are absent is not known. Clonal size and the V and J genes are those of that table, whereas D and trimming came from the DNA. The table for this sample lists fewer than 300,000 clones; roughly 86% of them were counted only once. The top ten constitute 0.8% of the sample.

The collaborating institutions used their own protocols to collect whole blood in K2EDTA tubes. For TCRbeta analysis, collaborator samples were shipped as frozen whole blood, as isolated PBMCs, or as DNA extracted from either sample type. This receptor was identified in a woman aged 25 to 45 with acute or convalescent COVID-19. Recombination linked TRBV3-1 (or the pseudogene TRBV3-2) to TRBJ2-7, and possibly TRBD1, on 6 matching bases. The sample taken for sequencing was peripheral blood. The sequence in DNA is TGTGCCAGCAGCCAAGTAATAGGGGGATTGGAGCAGTACTTC. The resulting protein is CASSQVIGGLEQYF.